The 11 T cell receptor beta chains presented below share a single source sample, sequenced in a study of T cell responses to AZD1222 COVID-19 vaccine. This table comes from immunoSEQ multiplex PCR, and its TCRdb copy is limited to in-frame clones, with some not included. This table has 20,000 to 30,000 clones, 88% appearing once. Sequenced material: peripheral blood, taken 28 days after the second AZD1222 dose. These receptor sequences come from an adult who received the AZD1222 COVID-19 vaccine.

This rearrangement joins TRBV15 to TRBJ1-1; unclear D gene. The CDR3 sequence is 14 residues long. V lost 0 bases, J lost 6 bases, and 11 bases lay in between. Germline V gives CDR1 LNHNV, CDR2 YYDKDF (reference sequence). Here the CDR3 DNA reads TGTGCCACCAGCAGAGATCAAGGAATCCCTGAAGCTTTCTTT. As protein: CATSRDQGIPEAFF.

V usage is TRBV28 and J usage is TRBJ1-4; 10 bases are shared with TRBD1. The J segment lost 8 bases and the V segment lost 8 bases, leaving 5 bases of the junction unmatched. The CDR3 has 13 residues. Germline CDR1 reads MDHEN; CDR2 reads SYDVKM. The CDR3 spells CASRTGGQEKLFF. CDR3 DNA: TGTGCCAGCCGGACAGGGGGTCAGGAAAAACTGTTTTTT.

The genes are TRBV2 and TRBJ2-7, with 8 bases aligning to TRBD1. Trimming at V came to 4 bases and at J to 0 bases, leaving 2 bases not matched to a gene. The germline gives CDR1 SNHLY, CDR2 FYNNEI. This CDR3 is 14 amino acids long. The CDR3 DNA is TGTGCCAGCAGTGGGGACAGGCACTCCTACGAGCAGTACTTC. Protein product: CASSGDRHSYEQYF.

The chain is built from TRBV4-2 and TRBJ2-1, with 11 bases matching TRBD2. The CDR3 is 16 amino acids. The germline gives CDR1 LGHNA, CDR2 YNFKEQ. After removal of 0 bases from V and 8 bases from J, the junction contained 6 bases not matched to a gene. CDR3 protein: CASSQDRTSGFDEQFF. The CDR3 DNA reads TGTGCCAGCAGCCAAGACCGGACTAGCGGGTTCGATGAGCAGTTCTTC.

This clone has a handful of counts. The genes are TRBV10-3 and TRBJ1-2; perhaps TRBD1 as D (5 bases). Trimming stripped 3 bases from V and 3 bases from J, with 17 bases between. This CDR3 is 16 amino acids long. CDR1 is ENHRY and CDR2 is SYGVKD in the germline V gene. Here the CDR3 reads CAISERGGSTDYGYTF. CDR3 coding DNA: TGTGCCATCAGTGAAAGGGGTGGTTCCACAGACTATGGCTACACCTTC.

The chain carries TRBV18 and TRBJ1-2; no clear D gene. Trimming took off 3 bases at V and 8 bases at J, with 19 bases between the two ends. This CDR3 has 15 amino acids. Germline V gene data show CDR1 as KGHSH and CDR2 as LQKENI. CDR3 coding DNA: TGTGCCAGCTCACCGAAAGAGAATTCTATGGGGGGCTACACCTTC. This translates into CASSPKENSMGGYTF.

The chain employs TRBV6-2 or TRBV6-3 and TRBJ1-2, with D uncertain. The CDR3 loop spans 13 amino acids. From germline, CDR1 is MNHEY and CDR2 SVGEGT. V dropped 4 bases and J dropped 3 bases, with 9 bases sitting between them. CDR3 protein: CASSSTGYYGYTF. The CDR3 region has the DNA TGTGCCAGCAGTTCGACCGGCTACTATGGCTACACCTTC.

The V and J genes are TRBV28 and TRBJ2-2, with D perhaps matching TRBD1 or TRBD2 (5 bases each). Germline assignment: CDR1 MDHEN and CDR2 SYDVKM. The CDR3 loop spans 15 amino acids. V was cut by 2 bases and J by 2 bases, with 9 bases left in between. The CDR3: CASSLGGINTGELFF. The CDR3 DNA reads TGTGCCAGCAGTTTAGGGGGAATCAACACCGGGGAGCTGTTTTTT.

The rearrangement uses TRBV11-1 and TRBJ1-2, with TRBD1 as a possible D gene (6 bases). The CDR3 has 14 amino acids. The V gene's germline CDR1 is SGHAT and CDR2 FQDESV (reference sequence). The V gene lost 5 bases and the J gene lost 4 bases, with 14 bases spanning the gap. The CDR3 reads CASSRTDSGYGYTF. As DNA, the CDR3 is TGTGCCAGCAGCCGGACAGACTCCGGCTATGGCTACACCTTC.

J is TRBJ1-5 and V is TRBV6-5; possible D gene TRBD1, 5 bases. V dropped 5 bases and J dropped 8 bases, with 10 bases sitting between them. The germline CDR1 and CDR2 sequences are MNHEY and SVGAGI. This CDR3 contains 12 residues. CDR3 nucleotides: TGTGCCAGCAGTAGAGGGGTAGAGCCCCAGCATTTT. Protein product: CASSRGVEPQHF.

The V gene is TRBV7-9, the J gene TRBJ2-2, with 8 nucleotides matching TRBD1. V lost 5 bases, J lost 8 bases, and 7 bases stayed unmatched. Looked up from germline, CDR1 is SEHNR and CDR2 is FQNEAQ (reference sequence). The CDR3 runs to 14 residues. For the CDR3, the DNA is TGTGCCAGCAGCCCCGGACAGGGATTTGGGGAGCTGTTTTTT. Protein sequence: CASSPGQGFGELFF. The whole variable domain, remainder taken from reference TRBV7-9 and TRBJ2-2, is DTGVSQNPRHKITKRGQNVTFRCDPISEHNRLYWYRQTLGQGPEFLTYFQNEAQLEKSRLLSDRFSAERPKGSFSTLEIQRTEQGDSAMYLCASSPGQGFGELFFGEGSRLTVL.